This TCR beta chain is from a study of T-cell memory formation after mild COVID-19. TCRdb ran MiXCR on the 5' RACE reads and lists one entry per CDR3 protein. This table has 250,000 to 350,000 distinct CDR3 sequences, 19% appearing once. CDR1 is MNHEY, CDR2 SVGAGI, per germline. The CDR3 has 15 residues. The trim removed 7 bases at V and 4 bases at J, leaving 7 bases unmatched. This clonotype appeared a few times. The sample was PBMCs or a T cell subset sorted from them (not recorded which). The origin of this receptor is a man between 18 and 29 years old who had mild COVID-19 (a few samples of this study predate the infection). Cell type and time point are not known. The V gene is TRBV6-5, the J gene TRBJ2-2, with 9 bases matching TRBD2. In DNA form, the CDR3 reads TGTGCCAGCAAAAGGAGCGGGGGGATCACCGGGGAGCTGTTTTTT. Protein sequence: CASKRSGGITGELFF.